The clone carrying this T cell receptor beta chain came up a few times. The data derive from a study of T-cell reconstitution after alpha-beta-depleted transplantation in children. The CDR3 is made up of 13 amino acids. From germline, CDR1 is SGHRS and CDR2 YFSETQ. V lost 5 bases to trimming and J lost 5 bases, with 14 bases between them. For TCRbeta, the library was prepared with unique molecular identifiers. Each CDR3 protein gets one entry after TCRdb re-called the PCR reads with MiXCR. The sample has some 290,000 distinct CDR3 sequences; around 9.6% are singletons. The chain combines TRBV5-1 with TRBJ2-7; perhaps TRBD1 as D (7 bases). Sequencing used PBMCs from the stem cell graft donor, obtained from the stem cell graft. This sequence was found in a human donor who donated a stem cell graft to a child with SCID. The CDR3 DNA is TGCGCCAGCAGGTCGGCAGGGGGGCACGAGCAGTACTTC. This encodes CASRSAGGHEQYF.